This T cell receptor (beta chain) was identified in a study of cytotoxic CD8 clonotypes in ibrutinib-treated CLL. The table came from immunoSEQ multiplex PCR; TCRdb's copy has only in-frame clones and leaves some out. Of a few hundred thousand clones listed, 70% are singletons. A remark on this clone: What it binds is unknown.

Study-wide points: Sustained-remission and progressing patients' sampling times differed. Clonality was elevated at ibrutinib response and had returned toward baseline at progression. Clonality correlated strongly with circulating CD8+ T cells and exceeded age-matched healthy donors at baseline. Public clonotypes were uncommon and contracted or stayed stable on treatment.

The input for sequencing was PBMCs, taken after 24 months of ibrutinib treatment. The sequence derives from a human donor with chronic lymphocytic leukemia.

The CDR3 bases are TGCGCCAGCAGCATATTAAGACAGGGAAGGGAAGAGACCCAGTACTTC. Translating it yields CASSILRQGREETQYF. The chain joins TRBV5-1 to TRBJ2-5; 7 bases match TRBD1. CDR3 size: 16 residues. J lost 3 bases, V lost 4 bases, and 12 bases had no gene match. Germline V CDR1 and CDR2: SGHRS, YFSETQ.